A single sample gave rise to the 14 T cell receptor beta chains below, sequenced in a study of T-cell reconstitution after alpha-beta-depleted transplantation in children. Unique molecular identifiers were used in preparing the TCRbeta library. TCRdb re-analysed the PCR reads in MiXCR, keeping a single row per CDR3 protein. The table shows about 240,000 distinct CDR3 sequences, with around 11% occurring only once. Material: PBMCs from the stem cell graft donor, obtained from the stem cell graft. The receptors derive from a human donor who donated a stem cell graft to a child with acute lymphoblastic leukemia.

This clonotype appeared many times. The chain employs TRBV9 and TRBJ2-7, with 9 bases aligning to TRBD2. The CDR3 runs 15 residues. Germline-derived CDR1 and CDR2 are SGDLS and YYNGEE. V was clipped by 3 bases and J by 3 bases; unmatched bases: 7. CDR3 sequence (DNA): TGTGCCAGCAGCGAGACGGGACTAGCAGTCTACGAGCAGTACTTC. As protein: CASSETGLAVYEQYF.

This clonotype was seen repeatedly, ten times or more. The chain recombines TRBV5-1 with TRBJ2-2; D may be TRBD1 (6 bases). The germline V and J ends were trimmed by 2 bases and 1 base, with 9 bases remaining between them. From germline, CDR1 is SGHRS and CDR2 YFSETQ. This CDR3 has 15 residues. CDR3 in amino acids: CASSFRQVNTGELFF. CDR3 nucleotide sequence: TGCGCCAGCAGCTTCAGACAGGTGAACACCGGGGAGCTGTTTTTT.

The sample holds many counts of this clonotype. V is TRBV10-3 and J is TRBJ2-1, with a possible D match to TRBD2 (6 bases). This CDR3 contains 17 residues. The V gene's germline CDR1 is ENHRY and CDR2 SYGVKD. Trimming stripped 0 bases from V and 0 bases from J, with 12 bases between. CDR3 DNA sequence: TGTGCCATCAGTGAGTCGGATGCGGGACTCTCCTACAATGAGCAGTTCTTC. It is translated as CAISESDAGLSYNEQFF.

There are a few counts of this clonotype. The chain recombines TRBV7-2 with TRBJ2-1; 7 nucleotides align to TRBD2. CDR1 is SGHTA, CDR2 FQGNSA, per germline. This CDR3 has 14 amino acids. V lost 3 bases and J lost 2; bases outside the gene matches: 1. DNA of the CDR3: TGTGCCAGCAGCTTCAGCGGGGCCTACAATGAGCAGTTCTTC. Protein: CASSFSGAYNEQFF.

Many counts were recorded for this clonotype. This chain links TRBV7-2 with TRBJ1-5, with a possible D match to TRBD1 (6 bases). V lost 0 bases and J 6 bases, leaving 9 bases between the germline ends. CDR3 length: 14 amino acids. Germline loops: CDR1 SGHTA, CDR2 FQGNSA. For the CDR3, the DNA is TGTGCCAGCAGCTTAGCCAGGGGAGGTCAGCCCCAGCATTTT. This codes for CASSLARGGQPQHF.

This clonotype was picked up many times. The CDR3 DNA follows: TGTGCCAGCAGCAGGGACAGGGATGACTATGGCTACACCTTC. Translating it yields CASSRDRDDYGYTF. The V call is TRBV9, the J call TRBJ1-2; 9 positions agree with TRBD1. Germline lookup yields CDR1 SGDLS and CDR2 YYNGEE. This CDR3 has 14 residues. The trim removed 4 bases at V and 3 bases at J, leaving 4 bases unmatched.

This clonotype was recorded many times. This chain uses TRBV6-1 with TRBJ2-1; possibly TRBD2 for D (5 bases). Germline V CDR1 and CDR2: MNHNS, SASEGT. Deletions cut 6 bases from V and 5 bases from J, with 14 bases between. The CDR3 length is 14 residues. Here the CDR3 reads CASRLDPPHNEQFF. DNA of the CDR3: TGTGCCAGCAGACTAGATCCCCCCCACAATGAGCAGTTCTTC.

This clonotype was detected ten times or more. The J gene is TRBJ1-5, the V gene TRBV12-3 or TRBV12-4, with D possibly TRBD1 on 5 matching bases. This CDR3 spans 14 amino acids. V was trimmed by 4 bases and J by 5 bases, leaving 12 bases between them. CDR3 in amino acids: CASSWDRVDQPQHF. The CDR3 DNA reads TGTGCCAGCAGTTGGGACCGCGTGGATCAGCCCCAGCATTTT.

This clonotype was seen at least ten times. The chain carries TRBV20-1 and TRBJ2-7; 10 bases are shared with TRBD2. The germline V gene encodes CDR1 DFQATT and CDR2 SNEGSKA (reference sequence). The CDR3 has 16 amino acids. V lost 3 bases to trimming and J lost 6 bases; unmatched junction nucleotides: 14. For the CDR3, the DNA is TGCAGTGCTAGCCCGGGGTTAGTAGGACTAGCGGCCGAGCAGTACTTC. It encodes CSASPGLVGLAAEQYF.

As for this clonotype: This may be a read error, as it is one base from a much larger clone. V is TRBV27 and J is TRBJ1-5; D call uncertain. Germline V gene data show CDR1 as MNHEY and CDR2 as SMNVEV (reference sequence). V lost 3 bases, J lost 0 bases, and 6 bases lay in between. CDR3 length equals 14 residues. CDR3: CASSLKNSNQPQHF. CDR3 coding DNA: TGTGCCAGCAGTTTGAAGAATAGCAATCAGCCCCAGCATTTT.

This clonotype was seen at least ten times. This sequence joins TRBV29-1 and TRBJ2-2, with D possibly matching TRBD1 (6 bases). There are 18 residues in the CDR3. Trimming stripped 7 bases from V and 2 bases from J, with 26 bases between. From germline, CDR1 is SQVTM and CDR2 ANQGSEA. This CDR3 is CSASQSFGRGGNTGELFF. CDR3 in DNA: TGCAGCGCCTCTCAGAGTTTTGGCAGGGGCGGAAACACCGGGGAGCTGTTTTTT.

This clonotype was observed at least ten times. The chain joins TRBV29-1 to TRBJ2-3, with 12 bases identical to TRBD1. The CDR3 spans 15 residues. Germline lookup yields CDR1 SQVTM and CDR2 ANQGSEA. With V trimmed by 7 bases and J by 6 bases, 11 bases remained unmatched. The CDR3 region is CSGFPGQGARDTQYF. As DNA, the CDR3 is TGCAGCGGCTTTCCGGGACAGGGGGCGAGGGATACGCAGTATTTT.

This clonotype was recorded many times. The chain carries TRBV5-1 and TRBJ2-3, with D unresolved. The CDR3 contains 15 residues. Germline CDR1 reads SGHRS; CDR2 reads YFSETQ. V lost 0 bases to trimming and J lost 0 bases, with 8 bases between them. CDR3 DNA sequence: TGCGCCAGCAGCTTGGGGGTAATTAGCACAGATACGCAGTATTTT. Amino acid sequence: CASSLGVISTDTQYF.

This clonotype was detected ten times or more. The rearrangement joins TRBV28 to TRBJ2-5; 11 bases match TRBD1. The CDR3 totals 15 residues. From germline, CDR1 is MDHEN and CDR2 SYDVKM. The J segment lost 4 bases and the V segment lost 10 bases, leaving 11 bases of the junction unmatched. This chain's CDR3 is CATGSRDRGGETQYF. The CDR3 nucleotides read TGTGCCACCGGATCCCGGGACAGGGGGGGAGAGACCCAGTACTTC. Based on the CDR3 plus reference TRBV28 and TRBJ2-5, the full variable domain is DVKVTQSSRYLVKRTGEKVFLECVQDMDHENMFWYRQDPGLGLRLIYFSYDVKMKEKGDIPEGYSVSREKKERFSLILESASTNQTSMYLCATGSRDRGGETQYFGPGTRLLVL.